These T cell receptor beta chains were read from a single sample in a study of T cells in Graves' hyperthyroidism and ophthalmopathy. TCRdb used MiXCR to reprocess the multiplex PCR reads, holding one entry per CDR3 protein. The sample yields roughly 700,000 distinct CDR3 sequences, 14% seen once. The sample was blood. All receptors derive from a woman aged 18-30 years with Graves' hyperthyroidism. The CDR3 runs from the conserved cysteine through the conserved F or W. Some rows have no size entry. The others give once, few or many, or a class for an expanded clone.

CDR3 protein	clone size	J gene	V gene	CDR3 length
CASSRAAGNEQFF	few	TRBJ2-1	TRBV6-2/TRBV6-3	13
CASSYRRTRVGNEQFF	.	TRBJ2-1	TRBV5-5	16
CASSPWTGLGTEAFF	few	TRBJ1-1	TRBV19	15
CASTTNRDVKAFF	many	TRBJ1-1	TRBV12-3/TRBV12-4	13
CAWRQFDPEGSGELFF	many	TRBJ2-2	TRBV30	16
CASRGDGISYNEQFF	few	TRBJ2-1	TRBV10-2	15
CASSVQQGVTEAFF	many	TRBJ1-1	TRBV7-8	14
CASSLVRGLGNTIYF	many	TRBJ1-3	TRBV7-2	15
CASSHSRGNQPQHF	many	TRBJ1-5	TRBV3-1	14
CATRGGAGYTF	many	TRBJ1-2	TRBV12-3/TRBV12-4	11
CATSEPTGSNTNEQFF	many	TRBJ2-1	TRBV24-1	16
CSATWRDSYEQYF	many	TRBJ2-7	TRBV20-1	13
CAISETSHTGELFF	few	TRBJ2-2	TRBV10-3	14
CASSPITGSTNEKLFF	.	TRBJ1-4	TRBV18	16
CASSPFLGGARGQFF	many	TRBJ2-1	TRBV28	15
CASSYAEGGRETQYF	.	TRBJ2-5	TRBV6-1	15
CASSFKGQGVGDTQYF	.	TRBJ2-3	TRBV7-9	16
CASSESLRPSGSLDTQYF	few	TRBJ2-3	TRBV10-2	18
CASSPPGETGSDYGYTF	many	TRBJ1-2	TRBV27	17
CSARTSESSYNEQFF	few	TRBJ2-1	TRBV20-1	15
CASGFGGGGREKLFF	few	TRBJ1-4	TRBV28	15
CATGLAGAYEQYF	many	TRBJ2-7	TRBV27	13
CASERPTDRAIGTRGNTGELFF	many	TRBJ2-2	TRBV2	22
CASGSSNQPQHF	many	TRBJ1-5	TRBV28	12
CASSLAGYYEQYF	many	TRBJ2-7	TRBV28	13
CASSRLEGSSYEQYF	.	TRBJ2-7	TRBV4-1	15
CASSPTEGSEQYF	once	TRBJ2-7	TRBV7-7	13
CASSYGNGPYEQYF	many	TRBJ2-7	TRBV6-1	14
CASSLSYSGSPYEQYF	few	TRBJ2-7	TRBV7-9	16
CASSAFPPGSNQPQHF	many	TRBJ1-5	TRBV28	16
CASSFLGQGVNEYF	many	TRBJ2-5	TRBV12-3/TRBV12-4	14
CASSWGLADTYNEQFF	many	TRBJ2-1	TRBV13	16
CSASVEGAPTYEQYF	few	TRBJ2-7	TRBV20-1	15
CASSSDTRQETQYF	.	TRBJ2-5	TRBV27	14
CAWRAVEARGGSPLHF	many	TRBJ1-6	TRBV30	16
CASRLTRDTYNEQFF	.	TRBJ2-1	TRBV2	15
CASSLTTGANVLTF	.	TRBJ2-6	TRBV12-3/TRBV12-4	14
CASGLPRTGAFYEQYF	many	TRBJ2-7	TRBV12-5	16
CASTRAGQGHEQYF	.	TRBJ2-7	TRBV12-3/TRBV12-4	14
CASSTHTTGLGQPQHF	few	TRBJ1-5	TRBV6-1	16
CASSQDSSGLTYEQYF	.	TRBJ2-7	TRBV4-2	16
CASSLGFEYGYTF	.	TRBJ1-2	TRBV11-2	13
CASSSTDRPLMNTEAFF	many	TRBJ1-1	TRBV11-1	17
CASSLWGTAYEQYF	many	TRBJ2-7	TRBV5-1	14
CASSYRGVNEQFF	many	TRBJ2-1	TRBV6-2/TRBV6-3	13
CSARAERVGYGYTF	.	TRBJ1-2	TRBV20-1	14
CASSYGQGRNNQPQHF	few	TRBJ1-5	TRBV6-2/TRBV6-3	16
CASSVGTSTYNEQFF	few	TRBJ2-1	TRBV13	15
CSVEEQGRTRSPVLTF	few	TRBJ2-6	TRBV29-1	16
CASSYGGGPYEQYF	many	TRBJ2-7	TRBV6-2/TRBV6-3	14
CATTQGLNYGYTF	.	TRBJ1-2	TRBV24-1	13
CASSRGGPSYNEQFF	many	TRBJ2-1	TRBV5-1	15
CASRGVNTEAFF	many	TRBJ1-1	TRBV3-1	12
CASSIRDGNQPQHF	few	TRBJ1-5	TRBV19	14
CASQALNTGELFF	many	TRBJ2-2	TRBV5-1	13